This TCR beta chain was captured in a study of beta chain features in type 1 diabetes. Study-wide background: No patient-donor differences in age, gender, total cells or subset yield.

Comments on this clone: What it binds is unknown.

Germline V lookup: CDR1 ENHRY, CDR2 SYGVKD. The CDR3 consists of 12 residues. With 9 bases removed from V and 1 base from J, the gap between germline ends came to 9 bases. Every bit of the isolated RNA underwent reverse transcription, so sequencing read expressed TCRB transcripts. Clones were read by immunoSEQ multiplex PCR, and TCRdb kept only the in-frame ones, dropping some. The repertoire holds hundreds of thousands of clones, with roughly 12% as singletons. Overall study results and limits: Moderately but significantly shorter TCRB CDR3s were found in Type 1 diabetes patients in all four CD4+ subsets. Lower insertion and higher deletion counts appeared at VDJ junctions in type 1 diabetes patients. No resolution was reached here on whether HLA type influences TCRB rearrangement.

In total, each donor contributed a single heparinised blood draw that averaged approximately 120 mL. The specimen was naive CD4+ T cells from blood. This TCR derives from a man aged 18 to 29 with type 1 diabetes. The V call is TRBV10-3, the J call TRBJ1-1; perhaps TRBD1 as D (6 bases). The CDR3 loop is CAMMDRNTEAFF. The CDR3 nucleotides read TGTGCCATGATGGACAGGAACACTGAAGCTTTCTTT.